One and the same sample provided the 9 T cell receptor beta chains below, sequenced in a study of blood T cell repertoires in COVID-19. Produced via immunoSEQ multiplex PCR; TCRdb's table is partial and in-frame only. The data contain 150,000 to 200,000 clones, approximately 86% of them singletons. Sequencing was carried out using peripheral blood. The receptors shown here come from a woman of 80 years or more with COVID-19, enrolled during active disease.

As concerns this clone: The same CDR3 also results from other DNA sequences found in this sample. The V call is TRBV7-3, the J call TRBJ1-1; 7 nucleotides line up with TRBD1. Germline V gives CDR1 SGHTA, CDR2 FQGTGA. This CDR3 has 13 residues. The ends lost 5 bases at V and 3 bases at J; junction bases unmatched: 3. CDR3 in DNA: TGTGCCAGCAGCCCCGACAGGGACACTGAAGCTTTCTTT. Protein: CASSPDRDTEAFF.

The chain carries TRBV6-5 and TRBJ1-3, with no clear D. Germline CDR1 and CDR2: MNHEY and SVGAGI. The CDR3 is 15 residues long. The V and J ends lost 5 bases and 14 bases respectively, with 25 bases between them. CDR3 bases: TGTGCCAGCAGTCCTCAAAGGACTACTCTGGGTCCCTTATATTTT. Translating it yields CASSPQRTTLGPLYF.

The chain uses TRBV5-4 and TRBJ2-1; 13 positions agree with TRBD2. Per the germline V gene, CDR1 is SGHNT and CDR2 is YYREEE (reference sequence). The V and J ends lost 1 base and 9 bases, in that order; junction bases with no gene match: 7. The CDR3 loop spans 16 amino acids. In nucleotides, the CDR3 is TGTGCCAGCAGCTTGAGACTAGCGGGAGGCGGAAGTGAGCAGTTCTTC. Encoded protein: CASSLRLAGGGSEQFF.

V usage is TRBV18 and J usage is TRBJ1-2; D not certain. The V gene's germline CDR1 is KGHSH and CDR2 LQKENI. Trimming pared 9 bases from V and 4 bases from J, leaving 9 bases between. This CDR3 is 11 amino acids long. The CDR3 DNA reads TGTGCCAGGCCAGGACTCTATGGCTACACCTTC. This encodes CARPGLYGYTF.

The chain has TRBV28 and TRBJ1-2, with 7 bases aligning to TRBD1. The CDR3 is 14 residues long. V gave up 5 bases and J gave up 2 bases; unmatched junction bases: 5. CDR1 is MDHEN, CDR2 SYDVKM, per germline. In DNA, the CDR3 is TGTGCCAGCAGTCAGGGACAGCGGAACTATGGCTACACCTTC. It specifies CASSQGQRNYGYTF.

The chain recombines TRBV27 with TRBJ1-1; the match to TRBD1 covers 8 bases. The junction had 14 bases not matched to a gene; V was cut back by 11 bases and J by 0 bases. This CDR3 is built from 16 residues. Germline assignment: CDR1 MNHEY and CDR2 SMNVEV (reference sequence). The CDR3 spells CAVRETGASMNTEAFF. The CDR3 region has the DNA TGTGCCGTGCGCGAGACAGGGGCTTCCATGAACACTGAAGCTTTCTTT.

CDR3 nucleotides: TGTGCCAGCGGTATCTTGGGGGGGAGCTATGGCTACACCTTC. Translating gives CASGILGGSYGYTF. The gene calls are TRBV28 and TRBJ1-2; TRBD1 is a possible D gene (5 bases). This CDR3 is 14 amino acids long. Trimming removed 8 bases at V and 4 bases at J, with 17 bases between. Germline V gene data show CDR1 as MDHEN and CDR2 as SYDVKM.

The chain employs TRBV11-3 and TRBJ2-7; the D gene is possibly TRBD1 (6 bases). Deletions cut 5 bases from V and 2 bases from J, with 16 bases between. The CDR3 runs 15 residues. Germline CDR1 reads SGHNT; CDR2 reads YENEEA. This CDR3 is CASSTQQGSTYEQYF. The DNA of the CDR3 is TGTGCCAGCAGCACACAACAGGGATCGACCTACGAGCAGTACTTC.

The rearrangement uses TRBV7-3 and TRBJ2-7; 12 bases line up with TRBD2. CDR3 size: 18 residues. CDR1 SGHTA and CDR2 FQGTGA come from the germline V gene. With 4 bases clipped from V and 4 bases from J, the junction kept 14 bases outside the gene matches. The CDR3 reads CASSSQGPGLAGLYEQYF. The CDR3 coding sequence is TGTGCCAGCAGCTCACAGGGGCCAGGACTAGCGGGACTGTACGAGCAGTACTTC.